The 10 T cell receptor beta chains below were found in one sample sequenced in a study of CD8 T cells in ankylosing spondylitis. TCRdb re-called the 5' RACE reads with MiXCR, one entry per CDR3 protein. The table shows 150,000 to 200,000 distinct CDR3 sequences, with around 18% occurring only once. The source material was blood, either unsorted or a sorted T cell fraction (not recorded which). These receptors were collected from a male donor with ankylosing spondylitis or in good health (not recorded which).

The chain links TRBV28 to TRBJ1-5; 11 bases are a match to TRBD1. With V trimmed by 5 bases and J by 6 bases, 6 bases remained unmatched. The CDR3 spans 15 residues. Germline V gene data show CDR1 as MDHEN and CDR2 as SYDVKM. The CDR3 coding sequence is TGTGCCAGCAGTCCGGGACAGGGGGTCTGTCAGCCCCAGCATTTT. Amino acid sequence: CASSPGQGVCQPQHF.

The rearrangement uses TRBV18 and TRBJ1-5; TRBD1 aligns across 8 bases. The germline gives CDR1 KGHSH, CDR2 LQKENI. Germline trimming cut 0 bases from V and 2 bases from J; bases unmatched to any gene: 0. This CDR3 is 15 amino acids long. CDR3 loop: CASSPPGQGNQPQHF. The CDR3 DNA sequence: TGTGCCAGCTCACCACCGGGACAGGGCAATCAGCCCCAGCATTTT.

This clonotype was detected a few times. The chain links TRBV20-1 to TRBJ2-1, with a tentative D call TRBD1 (5 bases). The CDR3 runs to 14 residues. Trimming left V 3 bases short and J 5 bases short, with 14 bases between. CDR1 DFQATT and CDR2 SNEGSKA come from the germline V gene (reference sequence). Written as DNA, the CDR3 is TGCAGTGCTAGTCTTGGACAAGGCCACAATGAGCAGTTCTTC. Its translation: CSASLGQGHNEQFF.

This sequence joins TRBV29-1 and TRBJ2-1; D is ambiguous. Per the germline V gene, CDR1 is SQVTM and CDR2 is ANQGSEA. This CDR3 is built from 12 residues. V shed 6 bases and J shed 4 bases, with 10 bases lying between them. The CDR3 nucleotides are TGCAGCGTGGTCCCCCTTTACAATGAGCAGTTCTTC. Translated, it gives CSVVPLYNEQFF.

This clonotype was counted ten times or more. The chain is built from TRBV5-1 and TRBJ2-2, with 8 bases fitting TRBD1. The CDR3 sequence is 13 residues long. The junction had 0 bases not matched to a gene; V was cut back by 4 bases and J by 4 bases. Germline assignment: CDR1 SGHRS and CDR2 YFSETQ. The CDR3 reads CASSQGATGELFF. The CDR3 DNA follows: TGCGCCAGCAGCCAGGGGGCCACCGGGGAGCTGTTTTTT.

V usage is TRBV15 and J usage is TRBJ2-1, with TRBD2 matching over 7 bases. This CDR3 spans 16 amino acids. V lost 3 bases and J lost 3; bases outside the gene matches: 8. Germline values: CDR1 LNHNV, CDR2 YYDKDF (reference sequence). Here the CDR3 reads CATSSPSGTHYNEQFF. The CDR3 nucleotides read TGTGCCACCAGCAGCCCTAGCGGCACACACTACAATGAGCAGTTCTTC.

The table lists this clonotype with many counts. This rearrangement joins TRBV29-1 to TRBJ1-1; 9 nucleotides align to TRBD1. The germline CDR1 and CDR2 sequences are SQVTM and ANQGSEA. The CDR3 is 14 residues long. V was clipped by 3 bases and J by 5 bases; unmatched bases: 7. CDR3 bases: TGCAGCGTTGATGGCCCGGGACAGGGAACTGAAGCTTTCTTT. Translated: CSVDGPGQGTEAFF.

This clonotype was recorded many times. The chain carries TRBV5-1 and TRBJ2-7; possibly TRBD2 for D (5 bases). The CDR3 extends over 15 amino acids. Germline V gene sequence: CDR1 SGHRS, CDR2 YFSETQ. Between the trimmed V and J ends, which lost 4 bases and 0 bases, there was a span of 14 bases. CDR3 sequence: CASSPPPGTSYEQYF. DNA for the CDR3: TGCGCCAGCAGCCCCCCACCGGGAACCTCCTACGAGCAGTACTTC.

This clonotype was recorded at least ten times. CDR3 in DNA: TGCAGTGCTCGTGTGAACAGGGTTGCCAGAACCTACGAGCAGTACTTC. It codes for CSARVNRVARTYEQYF. The chain is built from TRBV20-1 and TRBJ2-7; TRBD1 is a possible D gene (6 bases). The V gene's germline CDR1 is DFQATT and CDR2 SNEGSKA (reference sequence). The CDR3 runs 16 residues. Trimming took off 5 bases at V and 2 bases at J, with 22 bases between the two ends.

In its sample, this clonotype was seen a few times. The chain's CDR3 is CASSAPRDRNSYEQYF. DNA of the CDR3: TGTGCCAGCAGTGCCCCCCGGGACAGGAACTCCTACGAGCAGTACTTC. The chain joins TRBV28 to TRBJ2-7, with 8 bases aligning to TRBD1. Per the germline V gene, CDR1 is MDHEN and CDR2 is SYDVKM. The V and J ends lost 5 bases and 0 bases, in that order; junction bases with no gene match: 9. This CDR3 is built from 16 residues.